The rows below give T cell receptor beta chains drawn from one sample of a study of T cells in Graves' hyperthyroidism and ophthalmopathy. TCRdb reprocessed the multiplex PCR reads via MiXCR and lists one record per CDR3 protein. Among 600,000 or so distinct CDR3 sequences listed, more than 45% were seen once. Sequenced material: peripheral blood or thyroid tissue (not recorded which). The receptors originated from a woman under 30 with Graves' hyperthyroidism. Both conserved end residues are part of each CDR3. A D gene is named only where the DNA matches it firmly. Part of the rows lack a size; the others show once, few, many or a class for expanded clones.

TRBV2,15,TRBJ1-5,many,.,TGTGCCAGCAACCAGTTCGGTCTCAGCAATCAGCCCCAGCATTTT,CASNQFGLSNQPQHF
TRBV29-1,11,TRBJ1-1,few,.,TGCAGCGCCTCTGGGAACACTGAAGCTTTCTTT,CSASGNTEAFF
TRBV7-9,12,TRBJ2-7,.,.,TGTGCCAGCAGCCCATGGAGGGACGAGCAGTACTTC,CASSPWRDEQYF
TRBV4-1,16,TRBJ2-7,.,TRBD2,TGCGCCAGCAGCCCGGGGACTAACGGGAGCTCCTACGAGCAGTACTTC,CASSPGTNGSSYEQYF
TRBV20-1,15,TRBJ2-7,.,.,TGCAGTGCTAGAGCCTATTCCGGTCTGACCTACGAGCAGTACTTC,CSARAYSGLTYEQYF
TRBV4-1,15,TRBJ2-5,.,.,TGCGCCAGCAGCCAAGGTACTAGTCCTCAAGAGGCCCAGTACTTC,CASSQGTSPQEAQYF
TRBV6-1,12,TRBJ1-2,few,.,TGTGCCAGCAGTGCGGGGCTCTATGGCTACACCTTC,CASSAGLYGYTF
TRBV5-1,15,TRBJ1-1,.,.,TGCGCCAGCAGCCCCGACAGGCGCATGGACACTGAAGCTTTCTTT,CASSPDRRMDTEAFF
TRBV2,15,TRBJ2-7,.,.,TGTGCCAGCCGATCTTCCGGGGCCAGCGGCTACGAGCAGTACTTC,CASRSSGASGYEQYF
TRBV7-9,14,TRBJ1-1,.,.,TGTGCCAGCAGCATCGGGGGGGCGCGAACTGAAGCTTTCTTT,CASSIGGARTEAFF
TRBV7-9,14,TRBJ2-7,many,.,TGTGCCAGCAGCTTAGTCGGGGATACCTACGAGCAGTACTTC,CASSLVGDTYEQYF
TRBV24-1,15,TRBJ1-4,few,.,TGTGCCACCAGTGACCCGGGGAGTTTTAATGAAAAACTGTTTTTT,CATSDPGSFNEKLFF
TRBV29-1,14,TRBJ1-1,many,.,TGCAGCGTTGGGGCAGGCGTTATGAACACTGAAGCTTTCTTT,CSVGAGVMNTEAFF
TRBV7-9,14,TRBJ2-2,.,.,TGTGCCAGCAGCCGGGAGCGGAACACCGGGGAGCTGTTTTTT,CASSRERNTGELFF
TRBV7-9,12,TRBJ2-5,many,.,TGTGCCAGCAGCTTAATAGCAGAGACCCAGTACTTC,CASSLIAETQYF
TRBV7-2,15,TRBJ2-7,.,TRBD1,TGTGCCAGCAGCGGACGACAGGGGGGAACCTACGAGCAGTACTTC,CASSGRQGGTYEQYF
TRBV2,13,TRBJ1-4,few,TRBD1,TGTGCCAGCGGGGGGACAGGGGCTGAAAAACTGTTTTTT,CASGGTGAEKLFF
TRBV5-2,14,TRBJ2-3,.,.,TGTGCCAGCAATCCTAGCGGGTGGGGAGATACGCAGTATTTT,CASNPSGWGDTQYF
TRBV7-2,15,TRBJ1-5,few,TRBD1,TGTGCCAGCAGCTTATCGACAGGGCGAAATCAGCCCCAGCATTTT,CASSLSTGRNQPQHF
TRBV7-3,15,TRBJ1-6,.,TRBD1,TGTGCCAGCAGTGCTGAGACAGGGGAAATTTCACCCCTCCACTTT,CASSAETGEISPLHF
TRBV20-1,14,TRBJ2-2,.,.,TGCAGTGCTAGCCCCCGAGGAAGGGGCGGGGAGCTGTTTTTT,CSASPRGRGGELFF
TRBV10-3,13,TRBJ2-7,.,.,TGTGCCAGCAGTCCCGGTGCTGCAGGAGAGCAGTACTTC,CASSPGAAGEQYF
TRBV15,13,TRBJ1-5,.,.,TGTGCCACCAGCTTGGTCCTGGGACAGCCCCAGCATTTT,CATSLVLGQPQHF
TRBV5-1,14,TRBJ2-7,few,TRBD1,TGCGCCAGCAGCTACGGGACAGGGACCGGCGAGCAGTACTTC,CASSYGTGTGEQYF
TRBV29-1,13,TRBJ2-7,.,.,TGCAGCGTTCTGGTCCTAAGTGAGAACGAGCAGTACTTC,CSVLVLSENEQYF
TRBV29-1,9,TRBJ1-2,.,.,TGCAGCGTAGGGACAGGCTACACCTTC,CSVGTGYTF
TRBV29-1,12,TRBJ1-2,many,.,TGCAGCGTTGATTTACCCGGCTATGGCTACACCTTC,CSVDLPGYGYTF
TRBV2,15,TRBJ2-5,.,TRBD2,TGTGCCAGCAGTGGGACGGGGACTAGCCAAGAGACCCAGTACTTC,CASSGTGTSQETQYF
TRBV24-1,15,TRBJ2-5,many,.,TGTGCCACCAGTGATTCGGCGGGGACTCAAGAGACCCAGTACTTC,CATSDSAGTQETQYF